The next 13 T cell receptor beta chains were all read from a single sample in a study of T cells in Graves' hyperthyroidism and ophthalmopathy. The source material, RNA transcripts, was used to amplify TCR beta CDR3 regions. A first-round RT-PCR of the TCR CDR3 used the HTBI primer set. TCRdb re-called the multiplex PCR reads through MiXCR, storing one row per CDR3 protein. The sample lists 500,000 to 650,000 distinct CDR3 sequences, 40% to 55% occurring once. Sequencing was done on a sample of peripheral blood or thyroid tissue (not recorded which). Every receptor here comes from an adult woman with Graves' disease, either hyperthyroidism or ophthalmopathy (not recorded which).

V and J are TRBV6-5 and TRBJ1-5; the D gene is possibly TRBD1 (5 bases). V was shortened by 0 bases and J by 0 bases, with 9 bases between the two germline ends. The CDR3 is made up of 16 amino acids. CDR1 and CDR2 from the germline V gene are MNHEY and SVGAGI. CDR3 bases: TGTGCCAGCAGTTACTCGCGGGGGGTTAGCAATCAGCCCCAGCATTTT. Amino acid sequence: CASSYSRGVSNQPQHF.

This rearrangement joins TRBV19 to TRBJ2-5; the D call may be TRBD1 or TRBD2 (5 bases each). This CDR3 is 18 amino acids long. From germline, CDR1 is LNHDA and CDR2 SQIVND (reference sequence). Trimming pared 5 bases from V and 3 bases from J, leaving 25 bases between. The CDR3 loop is CASSGTTNTGPPKETQYF. The CDR3 region has the DNA TGTGCCAGTAGTGGGACCACGAACACCGGGCCACCAAAAGAGACCCAGTACTTC. Complete variable domain (other parts from reference TRBV19 and TRBJ2-5): DGGITQSPKYLFRKEGQNVTLSCEQNLNHDAMYWYRQDPGQGLRLIYYSQIVNDFQKGDIAEGYSVSREKKESFPLTVTSAQKNPTAFYLCASSGTTNTGPPKETQYFGPGTRLLVL.

The rearrangement links TRBV7-2 to TRBJ2-3; D is unclear. The length of the CDR3 is 13 residues. V lost 1 base, J lost 5 bases, and 7 bases lay in between. Germline CDR1 is SGHTA and CDR2 is FQGNSA. The CDR3 spells CASSLERGDTQYF. CDR3 DNA sequence: TGTGCCAGCAGCTTAGAAAGAGGAGATACGCAGTATTTT.

J is TRBJ2-7 and V is TRBV2; TRBD1 might be the D (6 bases). CDR1 and CDR2 (germline): SNHLY, FYNNEI. Trimming left V 1 base short and J 3 bases short, with 16 bases between. This CDR3 contains 16 residues. CDR3: CASSEVVWTERYEQYF. In DNA form, the CDR3 reads TGTGCCAGCAGTGAAGTTGTATGGACAGAGCGCTACGAGCAGTACTTC.

This clonotype has just one count. This chain links TRBV4-1 with TRBJ2-5; 9 nucleotides match TRBD1. CDR3 size: 14 residues. With 3 bases clipped from V and 6 bases from J, the junction kept 5 bases outside the gene matches. Per germline, CDR1 MGHRA and CDR2 YSYEKL. CDR3 protein: CASSQMGQGQTQYF. CDR3 DNA: TGCGCCAGCAGCCAGATGGGACAGGGCCAGACCCAGTACTTC.

This clonotype was observed at least ten times. The V call is TRBV7-9, the J call TRBJ1-1, with D unresolved. The germline gives CDR1 SEHNR, CDR2 FQNEAQ (reference sequence). This CDR3 is built from 13 residues. The V end lost 3 bases, the J end lost 1 base, and 6 bases lay between the germline ends. The CDR3 nucleotides are TGTGCCAGCAGCTTCGCCCAGAACACTGAAGCTTTCTTT. Translated, it gives CASSFAQNTEAFF.

This clonotype occurred many times. The genes are TRBV9 and TRBJ1-1; 9 positions agree with TRBD1. This CDR3 contains 17 residues. The germline V gene has CDR1 SGDLS and CDR2 YYNGEE. Unmatched junction bases numbered 6, after V lost 0 bases and J lost 0 bases. CDR3 bases: TGTGCCAGCAGCGTAGTTCGACAGGGGGTTATGAACACTGAAGCTTTCTTT. It yields the protein CASSVVRQGVMNTEAFF.

In its sample, this clonotype was seen a few times. V and J are TRBV29-1 and TRBJ1-5; no clear D. CDR1 is SQVTM, CDR2 ANQGSEA, per germline. Trimming stripped 1 base from V and 0 bases from J, with 4 bases between. This CDR3 spans 13 amino acids. This CDR3 is CSVEGGSNQPQHF. The CDR3 coding sequence is TGCAGCGTTGAAGGGGGTAGCAATCAGCCCCAGCATTTT.

The J gene is TRBJ1-2, the V gene TRBV2; 9 bases align to TRBD1. CDR3 length: 15 residues. Germline CDR1 SNHLY, CDR2 FYNNEI. Unmatched junction bases numbered 8, after V lost 6 bases and J lost 3 bases. CDR3 nucleotide sequence: TGTGCCAGCAGCCGCCAAACAGGGGGCGACTATGGCTACACCTTC. It encodes CASSRQTGGDYGYTF.

The V gene is TRBV7-2, the J gene TRBJ1-5; D not resolved. Trimming removed 5 bases from V and 0 bases from J, with 11 bases in between. The CDR3 spans 15 residues. The germline V gene has CDR1 SGHTA and CDR2 FQGNSA. This chain's CDR3 is CASSPDYYSNQPQHF. The CDR3 DNA is TGTGCCAGCAGCCCAGACTATTATAGCAATCAGCCCCAGCATTTT. The whole variable domain, remainder taken from reference TRBV7-2 and TRBJ1-5, is GAGVSQSPSNKVTEKGKDVELRCDPISGHTALYWYRQSLGQGLEFLIYFQGNSAPDKSGLPSDRFSAERTGGSVSTLTIQRTQQEDSAVYLCASSPDYYSNQPQHFGDGTRLSIL.

This clonotype was counted between two and nine times. The rearrangement uses TRBV30 and TRBJ2-7, with TRBD2 matching over 8 bases. The CDR3 has 12 amino acids. Germline CDR1 GTSNPN, CDR2 SVGIG (reference sequence). V shed 8 bases, J shed 6 bases, and the junction held 9 bases outside the gene matches. CDR3 DNA: TGTGCCCGAGCGGGAGCTGGAGGCGAGCAGTACTTC. This translates into CARAGAGGEQYF.

The chain employs TRBV10-2 and TRBJ1-2; unclear D gene. CDR1 and CDR2 (germline): WSHSY, SAAADI. This CDR3 region has 13 residues. V shed 6 bases and J shed 8 bases, with 16 bases lying between them. The chain's CDR3 is CASSQGRSGGYTF. Written as DNA, the CDR3 is TGCGCCAGCAGCCAAGGTCGATCTGGAGGCTACACCTTC.

The chain carries TRBV4-2 and TRBJ2-6, with 7 nucleotides matching TRBD1. Germline trimming cut 4 bases from V and 2 bases from J; bases unmatched to any gene: 5. The CDR3 loop spans 16 amino acids. Germline loops: CDR1 LGHNA, CDR2 YNFKEQ. The CDR3 sequence: CASSPPGTAGANVLTF. CDR3 nucleotides: TGTGCCAGCAGCCCGCCCGGGACAGCTGGGGCCAACGTCCTGACTTTC.